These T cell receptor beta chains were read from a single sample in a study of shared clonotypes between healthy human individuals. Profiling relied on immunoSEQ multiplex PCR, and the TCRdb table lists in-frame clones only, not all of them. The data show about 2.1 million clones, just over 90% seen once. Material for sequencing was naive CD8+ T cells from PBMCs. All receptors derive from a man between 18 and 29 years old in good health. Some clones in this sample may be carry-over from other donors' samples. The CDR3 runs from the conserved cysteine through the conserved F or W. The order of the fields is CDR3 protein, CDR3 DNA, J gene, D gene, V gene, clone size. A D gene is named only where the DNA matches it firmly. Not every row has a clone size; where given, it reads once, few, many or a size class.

cdr3_aa: CASRSPGGYEQYF
cdr3_nt: TGTGCCAGCAGGTCCCCCGGGGGCTACGAGCAGTACTTC
j_call: TRBJ2-7
d_call: -
v_call: TRBV25-1
clone_size: -

cdr3_aa: CAPPAGSRDNEQFF
cdr3_nt: TGTGCCCCCCCTGCAGGGAGTAGGGACAATGAGCAGTTCTTC
j_call: TRBJ2-1
d_call: -
v_call: TRBV6-6
clone_size: -

cdr3_aa: CASSIGTGSDTQYF
cdr3_nt: TGTGCTAGTAGTATAGGTACAGGCTCAGATACGCAGTATTTT
j_call: TRBJ2-3
d_call: -
v_call: TRBV19
clone_size: -

cdr3_aa: CASSFYRADVTGELFF
cdr3_nt: TGTGCCAGCAGCTTTTACAGGGCCGACGTGACCGGGGAGCTGTTTTTT
j_call: TRBJ2-2
d_call: -
v_call: TRBV5-5
clone_size: -

cdr3_aa: CASSRTGNNEQFF
cdr3_nt: TGTGCCAGCAGCCGAACAGGTAACAATGAGCAGTTCTTC
j_call: TRBJ2-1
d_call: -
v_call: TRBV5-6
clone_size: -

cdr3_aa: CASSPSGRQGEQFF
cdr3_nt: TGTGCCAGCAGTCCTAGCGGGAGGCAGGGTGAGCAGTTCTTC
j_call: TRBJ2-1
d_call: TRBD2
v_call: TRBV2
clone_size: -

cdr3_aa: CASSLPTRKNEQFF
cdr3_nt: TGCGCCAGCAGCCTCCCAACTAGAAAAAATGAGCAGTTCTTC
j_call: TRBJ2-1
d_call: -
v_call: TRBV5-1
clone_size: -

cdr3_aa: CAISETDGYTYNEQFF
cdr3_nt: TGTGCCATCAGTGAAACGGACGGATATACCTACAATGAGCAGTTCTTC
j_call: TRBJ2-1
d_call: -
v_call: TRBV10-3
clone_size: -

cdr3_aa: CASRNRGASTNEKLFF
cdr3_nt: TGTGCCAGCAGGAACCGGGGGGCATCAACTAATGAAAAACTGTTTTTT
j_call: TRBJ1-4
d_call: -
v_call: TRBV27
clone_size: -

cdr3_aa: CASTQGRGVQPQHF
cdr3_nt: TGTGCCAGCACCCAAGGGCGTGGGGTTCAGCCCCAGCATTTT
j_call: TRBJ1-5
d_call: -
v_call: TRBV28
clone_size: -

cdr3_aa: CAWSTEPSYNEQFF
cdr3_nt: TGTGCCTGGAGTACTGAGCCAAGTTACAATGAGCAGTTCTTC
j_call: TRBJ2-1
d_call: -
v_call: TRBV30
clone_size: -

cdr3_aa: CASSRDRGYTEAFF
cdr3_nt: TGTGCCAGCAGTCGGGACAGGGGGTACACTGAAGCTTTCTTT
j_call: TRBJ1-1
d_call: TRBD1
v_call: TRBV2
clone_size: -

cdr3_aa: CASSTGLAGGYKGAGANVLTF
cdr3_nt: TGTGCCAGTAGTACCGGACTAGCGGGAGGTTACAAGGGGGCTGGGGCCAACGTCCTGACTTTC
j_call: TRBJ2-6
d_call: TRBD2
v_call: TRBV19
clone_size: -

cdr3_aa: CASSSTPSSTGGVWETQYF
cdr3_nt: TGTGCCAGCAGTTCGACCCCATCCTCGACAGGGGGCGTCTGGGAGACCCAGTACTTC
j_call: TRBJ2-5
d_call: TRBD1
v_call: TRBV27
clone_size: -

cdr3_aa: CAIGNPGSYEQYF
cdr3_nt: TGTGCCATCGGTAATCCGGGGTCCTACGAGCAGTACTTC
j_call: TRBJ2-7
d_call: -
v_call: TRBV10-3
clone_size: once

cdr3_aa: CASSGTESGNTIYF
cdr3_nt: TGTGCCAGCAGCGGGACAGAATCTGGAAACACCATATATTTT
j_call: TRBJ1-3
d_call: -
v_call: TRBV9
clone_size: -

cdr3_aa: CASSLFSSDTQYF
cdr3_nt: TGTGCCAGCAGTTTATTCTCTTCAGATACGCAGTATTTT
j_call: TRBJ2-3
d_call: -
v_call: TRBV27
clone_size: -

cdr3_aa: CASSLQWTDTTMNTEAFF
cdr3_nt: TGTGCCAGCAGTCTACAATGGACAGACACGACAATGAACACTGAAGCTTTCTTT
j_call: TRBJ1-1
d_call: -
v_call: TRBV2
clone_size: -

cdr3_aa: CASSLSGHEQYF
cdr3_nt: TGTGCCAGCAGTTTAAGCGGGCACGAGCAGTACTTC
j_call: TRBJ2-7
d_call: -
v_call: TRBV27
clone_size: -

cdr3_aa: CASGYVNGGAGELFF
cdr3_nt: TGTGCCAGCGGCTACGTGAACGGTGGGGCCGGGGAGCTGTTTTTT
j_call: TRBJ2-2
d_call: -
v_call: TRBV28
clone_size: -

cdr3_aa: CASSLGNSATDTQYF
cdr3_nt: TGTGCCAGCAGCTTAGGTAATAGCGCAACAGATACGCAGTATTTT
j_call: TRBJ2-3
d_call: -
v_call: TRBV11-2
clone_size: once

cdr3_aa: CASSDWTGGRTDTQYF
cdr3_nt: TGTGCCAGCAGCGACTGGACAGGGGGACGCACAGATACGCAGTATTTT
j_call: TRBJ2-3
d_call: TRBD1
v_call: TRBV9
clone_size: few

cdr3_aa: CASSKPLSLADRHNEQFF
cdr3_nt: TGTGCCAGCAGCAAGCCCCTCTCCCTAGCGGACCGCCACAATGAGCAGTTCTTC
j_call: TRBJ2-1
d_call: -
v_call: TRBV21-1
clone_size: -

cdr3_aa: CASSYRLAGGAETQYF
cdr3_nt: TGTGCCAGCAGTTACCGCCTAGCGGGAGGGGCAGAGACCCAGTACTTC
j_call: TRBJ2-5
d_call: TRBD2
v_call: TRBV6-5
clone_size: once

cdr3_aa: CASTIGQGSREKLFF
cdr3_nt: TGTGCCAGCACCATCGGACAGGGAAGTAGGGAAAAACTGTTTTTT
j_call: TRBJ1-4
d_call: TRBD1
v_call: TRBV27
clone_size: -

cdr3_aa: CASSSQTPQYF
cdr3_nt: TGTGCCAGCAGCTCCCAGACCCCGCAGTACTTC
j_call: TRBJ2-7
d_call: -
v_call: TRBV7-8
clone_size: -

cdr3_aa: CASSYLPRSYNEQFF
cdr3_nt: TGTGCCAGCAGTTACCTCCCGCGGTCCTACAATGAGCAGTTCTTC
j_call: TRBJ2-1
d_call: -
v_call: TRBV6-6
clone_size: -

cdr3_aa: CASRLTGSETYEQYF
cdr3_nt: TGTGCCAGCAGACTTACGGGGTCAGAAACTTACGAGCAGTACTTC
j_call: TRBJ2-7
d_call: -
v_call: TRBV7-8
clone_size: -

cdr3_aa: CASSPAAGSYNEQFF
cdr3_nt: TGTGCCAGCAGCCCCGCCGCGGGCTCCTACAATGAGCAGTTCTTC
j_call: TRBJ2-1
d_call: -
v_call: TRBV6-5
clone_size: -

cdr3_aa: CASRGGIGNTEAFF
cdr3_nt: TGTGCCAGCAGAGGGGGGATCGGGAACACTGAAGCTTTCTTT
j_call: TRBJ1-1
d_call: -
v_call: TRBV4-2
clone_size: -

cdr3_aa: CASSPGRGDTEAFF
cdr3_nt: TGTGCCAGCAGCCCAGGACGGGGAGACACTGAAGCTTTCTTT
j_call: TRBJ1-1
d_call: -
v_call: TRBV7-9
clone_size: -

cdr3_aa: CACLGRELAYEQYF
cdr3_nt: TGTGCCTGCCTCGGGCGGGAGCTCGCCTACGAGCAGTACTTC
j_call: TRBJ2-7
d_call: TRBD2
v_call: TRBV30
clone_size: -

cdr3_aa: CASSQDRRETQYF
cdr3_nt: TGTGCCAGCAGCCAGGACAGGCGGGAGACCCAGTACTTC
j_call: TRBJ2-5
d_call: TRBD1
v_call: TRBV11-3
clone_size: -

cdr3_aa: CASSFVPVDGQGNTIYF
cdr3_nt: TGTGCCAGCAGCTTCGTCCCTGTTGACGGTCAGGGAAACACCATATATTTT
j_call: TRBJ1-3
d_call: -
v_call: TRBV7-9
clone_size: -

cdr3_aa: CASSSYSDLRTGELFF
cdr3_nt: TGTGCCAGCAGTTCTTATTCGGACCTAAGGACCGGGGAGCTGTTTTTT
j_call: TRBJ2-2
d_call: -
v_call: TRBV27
clone_size: -

cdr3_aa: CASSLLVAGGALNGNQPQHF
cdr3_nt: TGTGCCAGCAGTTTACTTGTTGCAGGGGGCGCATTAAACGGCAATCAGCCCCAGCATTTT
j_call: TRBJ1-5
d_call: TRBD1
v_call: TRBV28
clone_size: -

cdr3_aa: CASSLPTSDGTDTQYF
cdr3_nt: TGTGCCAGCAGCTTACCGACTAGCGACGGCACAGATACGCAGTATTTT
j_call: TRBJ2-3
d_call: TRBD2
v_call: TRBV7-9
clone_size: -

cdr3_aa: CASKSGNAYYEQFF
cdr3_nt: TGCGCCAGCAAATCGGGGAATGCTTATTATGAGCAGTTCTTC
j_call: TRBJ2-1
d_call: -
v_call: TRBV10-2
clone_size: -

cdr3_aa: CASSVEGAGNTIYF
cdr3_nt: TGTGCCAGCAGCGTGGAGGGGGCCGGAAACACCATATATTTT
j_call: TRBJ1-3
d_call: TRBD1
v_call: TRBV9
clone_size: -

cdr3_aa: CASSSRNNYGYTF
cdr3_nt: TGTGCCAGCAGTTCCAGGAATAACTATGGCTACACCTTC
j_call: TRBJ1-2
d_call: -
v_call: TRBV27
clone_size: -

cdr3_aa: CASSESGGYEYIQYF
cdr3_nt: TGTGCCAGCAGTGAGTCAGGGGGCTACGAGTACATTCAGTACTTC
j_call: TRBJ2-4
d_call: TRBD1
v_call: TRBV6-1
clone_size: -

cdr3_aa: CASSEGLAGGQETQYF
cdr3_nt: TGTGCCAGCAGTGAAGGACTAGCGGGAGGCCAAGAGACCCAGTACTTC
j_call: TRBJ2-5
d_call: TRBD2
v_call: TRBV2
clone_size: -

cdr3_aa: CASSQDAISGNTIYF
cdr3_nt: TGCGCCAGCAGCCAAGACGCCATCTCTGGAAACACCATATATTTT
j_call: TRBJ1-3
d_call: -
v_call: TRBV4-3
clone_size: -

cdr3_aa: CASSLAGETYNEQFF
cdr3_nt: TGCGCCAGCAGCTTAGCGGGAGAGACATACAATGAGCAGTTCTTC
j_call: TRBJ2-1
d_call: TRBD2
v_call: TRBV5-1
clone_size: -

cdr3_aa: CASSLGPGTGGETQYF
cdr3_nt: TGTGCCAGCAGCTTAGGCCCCGGGACAGGGGGAGAGACCCAGTACTTC
j_call: TRBJ2-5
d_call: TRBD1
v_call: TRBV11-2
clone_size: -

cdr3_aa: CASSLLPGGWETQYF
cdr3_nt: TGTGCCAGCAGTTTACTGCCAGGGGGCTGGGAGACCCAGTACTTC
j_call: TRBJ2-5
d_call: TRBD1
v_call: TRBV27
clone_size: -

cdr3_aa: CASSGRDSSSRYEQYF
cdr3_nt: TGTGCCAGCAGCGGAAGGGACTCCTCAAGCCGATACGAGCAGTACTTC
j_call: TRBJ2-7
d_call: -
v_call: TRBV9
clone_size: -

cdr3_aa: CSGKLWTGNDDGYTF
cdr3_nt: TGCAGCGGGAAACTGTGGACAGGGAACGACGATGGCTACACCTTC
j_call: TRBJ1-2
d_call: TRBD1
v_call: TRBV29-1
clone_size: -

cdr3_aa: CASSSGGTTYGYTF
cdr3_nt: TGTGCCAGCAGCTCCGGGGGGACAACATATGGCTACACCTTC
j_call: TRBJ1-2
d_call: -
v_call: TRBV7-9
clone_size: -

cdr3_aa: CASSEVGRGNNEQYF
cdr3_nt: TGTGCCAGCAGTGAAGTCGGTAGAGGGAATAACGAGCAGTACTTC
j_call: TRBJ2-7
d_call: -
v_call: TRBV2
clone_size: -

cdr3_aa: CASSQVTNSYEQYF
cdr3_nt: TGTGCCAGCAGCCAAGTCACAAATTCCTACGAGCAGTACTTC
j_call: TRBJ2-7
d_call: -
v_call: TRBV14
clone_size: -

cdr3_aa: CSVRLAGSPNEQYF
cdr3_nt: TGCAGCGTTCGCCTAGCGGGATCCCCCAACGAGCAGTACTTC
j_call: TRBJ2-7
d_call: TRBD2
v_call: TRBV29-1
clone_size: once

cdr3_aa: CASSVSIAGVVSGANVLTF
cdr3_nt: TGTGCCAGCAGCGTAAGCATAGCGGGAGTTGTATCTGGGGCCAACGTCCTGACTTTC
j_call: TRBJ2-6
d_call: TRBD2
v_call: TRBV9
clone_size: -

cdr3_aa: CASSLAGSRYEQYF
cdr3_nt: TGTGCCAGCAGCTTAGCTGGCAGCCGATACGAGCAGTACTTC
j_call: TRBJ2-7
d_call: -
v_call: TRBV11-2
clone_size: -

cdr3_aa: CASSLVPRHQPQHF
cdr3_nt: TGTGCCAGCAGCTTAGTCCCCCGACATCAGCCCCAGCATTTT
j_call: TRBJ1-5
d_call: -
v_call: TRBV11-2
clone_size: few

cdr3_aa: CASSLTNRPATSNEQFF
cdr3_nt: TGTGCCAGCAGCCTGACAAACCGTCCGGCTACCTCCAATGAGCAGTTCTTC
j_call: TRBJ2-1
d_call: -
v_call: TRBV14
clone_size: -

cdr3_aa: CASSYSTGNTEAFF
cdr3_nt: TGTGCCAGCAGTTACTCGACAGGAAACACTGAAGCTTTCTTT
j_call: TRBJ1-1
d_call: -
v_call: TRBV6-5
clone_size: -

cdr3_aa: CASSQEGASTYEQYF
cdr3_nt: TGCGCCAGCAGCCAAGAAGGAGCTAGCACATACGAGCAGTACTTC
j_call: TRBJ2-7
d_call: -
v_call: TRBV4-1
clone_size: -

cdr3_aa: CASSLVVAAGQYF
cdr3_nt: TGTGCCAGCAGCTTAGTGGTAGCGGCAGGGCAGTACTTC
j_call: TRBJ2-7
d_call: -
v_call: TRBV11-3
clone_size: -